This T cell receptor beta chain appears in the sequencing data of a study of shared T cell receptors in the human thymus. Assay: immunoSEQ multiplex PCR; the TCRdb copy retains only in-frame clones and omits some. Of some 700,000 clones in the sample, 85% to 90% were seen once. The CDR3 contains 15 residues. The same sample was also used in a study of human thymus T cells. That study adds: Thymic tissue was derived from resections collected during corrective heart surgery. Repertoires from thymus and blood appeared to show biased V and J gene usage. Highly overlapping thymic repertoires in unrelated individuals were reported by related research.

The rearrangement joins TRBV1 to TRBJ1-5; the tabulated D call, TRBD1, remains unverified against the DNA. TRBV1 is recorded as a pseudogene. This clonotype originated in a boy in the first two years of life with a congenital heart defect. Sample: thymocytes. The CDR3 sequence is CTSSQGTRSNQPQHF. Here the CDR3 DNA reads TGCACCAGCAGCCAAGGGACAAGGAGCAATCAGCCCCAGCATTTT.